Below, one T cell receptor beta chain is given with its context. The data derive from a study of T cell clones after liver transplantation. Whole-study context: Timepoints were pre-transplant, pre-withdrawal, and after withdrawal was completed or failed.

With 5 bases removed from V and 1 base from J, the gap between germline ends came to 17 bases. The V gene's germline CDR1 is SGHTA and CDR2 FQGNSA. The CDR3 sequence is 16 residues long. The repertoire was sequenced with immunoSEQ multiplex PCR; TCRdb's copy has only in-frame clones and lacks some. This table has nearly 55,000 clones, 65% to 85% appearing once. The receptor comes from a human donor who received a liver transplant. This chain uses TRBV7-2 with TRBJ1-2; D might be TRBD1 (6 bases). The sample in question was CD4+ T cells from blood, obtained before liver transplant. The CDR3 reads CASSLLGDMNNYGYTF. CDR3 nucleotides: TGTGCCAGCAGCCTACTGGGGGACATGAATAACTATGGCTACACCTTC.